This TCR beta chain was recorded in a study of blood T cells in healthy people across ages. Sample-barcoded 5' priming and a J-beta primer mix drove a second PCR of roughly 7 to 11 cycles. TCRdb re-called the 5' RACE reads with MiXCR, one entry per CDR3 protein. This table holds 450,000 to 700,000 distinct CDR3 sequences, 25% to 30% found once. In this sample, this clonotype turned up a few times. This CDR3 region has 12 residues. Germline V gene data show CDR1 as DFQATT and CDR2 as SNEGSKA (reference sequence). Sequenced sample: blood. The genes are TRBV20-1 and TRBJ1-1; tentatively, D is TRBD1 (5 bases). This sequence originates from a woman in her seventies in good health. CDR3 loop: CSPWGVNTEAFF. The CDR3, as DNA: TGCAGCCCTTGGGGCGTGAACACTGAAGCTTTCTTT.